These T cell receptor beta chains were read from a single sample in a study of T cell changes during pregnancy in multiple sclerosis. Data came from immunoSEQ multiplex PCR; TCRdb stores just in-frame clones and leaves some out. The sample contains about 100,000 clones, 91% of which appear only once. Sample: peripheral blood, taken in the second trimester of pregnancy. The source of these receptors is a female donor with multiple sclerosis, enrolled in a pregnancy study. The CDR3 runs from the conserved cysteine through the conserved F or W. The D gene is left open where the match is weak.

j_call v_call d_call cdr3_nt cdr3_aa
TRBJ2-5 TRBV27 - TGTGCCAGCAGTTTGTCTGGGCGAGAGACCCAGTACTTC CASSLSGRETQYF
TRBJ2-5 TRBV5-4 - TGTGCCAGCAGCATCGGACAGCAAGAGACCCAGTACTTC CASSIGQQETQYF
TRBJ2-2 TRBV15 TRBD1 TGTGCCACCAGCAGAGATCTGTCAGGGGGTAACACCGGGGAGCTGTTTTTT CATSRDLSGGNTGELFF
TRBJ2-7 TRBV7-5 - TGTGCCAGAAGCTTTGCCAGCTACGAGCAGTACTTC CARSFASYEQYF
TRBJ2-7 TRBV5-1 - TGCGCCAGCAGCCCCGGCTCCTACGAGCAGTACTTC CASSPGSYEQYF
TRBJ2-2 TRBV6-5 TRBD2 TGTGCCAGCACTCACCGGGAGGGCGAGACCGGGGAGCTGTTTTTT CASTHREGETGELFF
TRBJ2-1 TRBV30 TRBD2 TGTGCCTGGAGTGTAAGGACTAGCGGGACGGGGCAGTTCTTC CAWSVRTSGTGQFF
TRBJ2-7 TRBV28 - TGTGCCAGCAGTACAGCCTACGAGCAGTACTTC CASSTAYEQYF
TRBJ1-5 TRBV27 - TGTGCCAGCAGTTTACCAGGGGCGAATCAGCCCCAGCATTTT CASSLPGANQPQHF
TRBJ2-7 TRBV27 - TGTGCCAGCAACCCGACAGTATCCTCCTACGAGCAGTACTTC CASNPTVSSYEQYF